This T cell receptor (beta chain) was obtained from a study of shared clonotypes between healthy human individuals. At deep level, the assay was performed. Assay: immunoSEQ multiplex PCR; the TCRdb copy retains only in-frame clones and omits some. The repertoire holds over 850,000 clones, with about 80% as singletons. CD45RA+ naive and CD45RA-negative memory subsets were separated from CD4+ cells. There are a few counts of this clone. The sequencing input was memory CD4+ T cells from PBMCs. The subset here: CD45RA-negative fraction. This sequence was found in a man younger than 35 in good health. Some clones in this sample may be carry-over from other donors' samples.

The CDR3 here is CSVESGGGILLDTQYF. CDR3 DNA: TGCAGCGTTGAGTCGGGGGGAGGGATCTTGTTGGATACGCAGTATTTT. The chain employs TRBV29-1 and TRBJ2-3, with 7 bases fitting TRBD2. The CDR3 is 16 amino acids. Germline values: CDR1 SQVTM, CDR2 ANQGSEA. Trimming at V came to 3 bases and at J to 6 bases, leaving 15 bases not matched to a gene.